The present T cell receptor beta chain was sequenced within a study of blood T cell repertoires in COVID-19. Study processing details: Amplifying reference gene primers gave estimates of nucleated cell counts. Measured with immunoSEQ multiplex PCR; TCRdb has only the in-frame clones, and not every one. The DNA gave D and trimming, while V, J and clone size come from that table. The sample records 300,000 to 450,000 clones, roughly four fifths being singletons. The specimen was peripheral blood. The sequence derives from a human donor with acute or convalescent COVID-19. The donor label of this sample is uncertain.

CDR3 protein: CASTMGTSGGEQYF. The CDR3, as DNA: TGTGCCAGCACCATGGGGACTAGCGGGGGGGAGCAGTACTTC. This chain uses TRBV6-5 with TRBJ2-7; 15 bases agree with TRBD2. V shed 7 bases and J 7 bases; nucleotides not matched to a gene: 5. Germline lookup yields CDR1 MNHEY and CDR2 SVGAGI. CDR3 size: 14 residues.